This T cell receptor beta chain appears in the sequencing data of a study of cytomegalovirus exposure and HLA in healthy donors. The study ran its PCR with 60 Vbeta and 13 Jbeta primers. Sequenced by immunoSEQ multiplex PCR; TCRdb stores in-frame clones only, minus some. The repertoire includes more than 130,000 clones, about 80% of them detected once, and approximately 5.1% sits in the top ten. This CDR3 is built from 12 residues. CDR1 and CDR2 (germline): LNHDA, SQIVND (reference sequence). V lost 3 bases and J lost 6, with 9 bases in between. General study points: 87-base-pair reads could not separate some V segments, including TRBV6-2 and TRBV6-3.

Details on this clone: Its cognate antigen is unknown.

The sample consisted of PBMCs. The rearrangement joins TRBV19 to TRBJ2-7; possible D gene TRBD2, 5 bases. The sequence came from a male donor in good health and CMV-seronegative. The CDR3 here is CASSMYGGEQYF. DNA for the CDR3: TGTGCCAGTAGTATGTACGGAGGCGAGCAGTACTTC.